This entry lists 21 T cell receptor beta chains sequenced from one sample in a study of blood T cells in healthy people across ages. A sample-barcoded 5' primer and a J-beta primer mix were used in a second PCR of roughly 7 to 12 cycles. TCRdb ran MiXCR on the 5' RACE reads and lists one entry per CDR3 protein. The sample holds about 1.8 million distinct CDR3 sequences, 49% seen once. The sample consisted of blood. The receptors derive from a woman aged 40 to 50 in good health.

The chain couples TRBV15 to TRBJ1-5, with unresolved D. CDR3 length: 14 amino acids. V was clipped by 0 bases and J by 5 bases, with 8 bases between them. In germline, CDR1 is LNHNV, CDR2 YYDKDF (reference sequence). CDR3 in amino acids: CATSRDYGDQPQHF. CDR3 coding DNA: TGTGCCACCAGCAGAGATTACGGGGATCAGCCCCAGCATTTT.

The chain links TRBV27 to TRBJ2-5; tentatively, D is TRBD2 (6 bases). The CDR3 loop spans 15 amino acids. The germline V gene encodes CDR1 MNHEY and CDR2 SMNVEV (reference sequence). The V and J ends lost 1 base and 5 bases respectively, with 14 bases between them. The CDR3 loop is CASSLFSGRMETQYF. CDR3 coding DNA: TGTGCCAGCAGTTTATTCTCAGGGAGGATGGAGACCCAGTACTTC.

The CDR3 DNA is TGTGCCAGCAGCCACGGCGTAAGTGGGGCTAATGAGCAGTTCTTC. Its translation: CASSHGVSGANEQFF. J is TRBJ2-1 and V is TRBV3-1; TRBD1 is a possible D gene (5 bases). The V and J ends lost 3 bases and 7 bases respectively, with 16 bases between them. The CDR3 loop spans 15 amino acids. Germline CDR1 reads LGHDT; CDR2 reads YNNKEL (reference sequence).

J is TRBJ2-5 and V is TRBV6-5, with TRBD2 matching 11 bases. Germline CDR1 and CDR2: MNHEY and SVGAGI. Losses at the gene ends were 6 bases for V and 5 bases for J; bases not matched to a gene: 11. This CDR3 spans 16 amino acids. This CDR3 reads CASSPPSGLAVETQYF. The CDR3 nucleotides read TGTGCCAGCAGCCCCCCCTCGGGACTAGCGGTGGAGACCCAGTACTTC.

The chain joins TRBV29-1 to TRBJ2-1, with 11 positions matching TRBD2. The J call may be wrong; the DNA end is better matched by TRBJ2-7. The CDR3 totals 14 residues. CDR1 and CDR2 (germline): SQVTM, ANQGSEA. CDR3 sequence: CSVAPSGGYNEQYF. The DNA for the CDR3 is TGCAGCGTTGCCCCTAGCGGGGGGTACAATGAGCAGTACTTC.

This chain links TRBV5-5 with TRBJ2-7; perhaps TRBD1 as D (5 bases). Trimming shortened V by 6 bases and J by 5 bases, and 24 bases separated the two germline ends. The V gene's germline CDR1 is SGHKS and CDR2 YYEKEE (reference sequence). The CDR3 has 16 residues. The CDR3 sequence: CASTDKSAGIINEQYF. The CDR3 bases are TGTGCCAGCACCGACAAGTCGGCAGGGATAATCAACGAGCAGTACTTC.

This clonotype was observed many times. The chain couples TRBV20-1 to TRBJ2-7; D unresolved. V was cut by 5 bases and J by 2 bases, with 10 bases left in between. There are 12 residues in the CDR3. Germline V gene sequence: CDR1 DFQATT, CDR2 SNEGSKA (reference sequence). CDR3 nucleotides: TGCAGTGCTCCCGTCAGGACCTACGAGCAGTACTTC. Protein product: CSAPVRTYEQYF.

About this clonotype: The junction departs from germline at one end; a sequencing error may be responsible. This chain links TRBV4-3 with TRBJ2-1, with TRBD2 identical over 11 bases. CDR1 is LGHNA, CDR2 YSLEER, per germline. The CDR3 is 20 residues long. The CDR3 here is CASSQEFLAGGPSSYSEQFF. CDR3 bases: TGCGCCAGCAGCCAAGAGTTCCTAGCGGGGGGTCCGAGCTCCTACAGTGAGCAGTTCTTC.

A single count supports this clonotype. V and J are TRBV12-3 or TRBV12-4 and TRBJ2-5; D call uncertain. This CDR3 comprises 15 residues. Between the trimmed V and J ends, which lost 5 bases and 1 base, there was a span of 14 bases. CDR3 DNA: TGTGCCAGCAGTCGCCCTGCCAGAGGCCAAGAGACCCAGTACTTC. It translates to CASSRPARGQETQYF.

The CDR3 loop is CASSPMDLQETQYF. CDR3 nucleotides: TGTGCCAGCAGCCCGATGGACCTCCAAGAGACCCAGTACTTC. V and J are TRBV3-1 and TRBJ2-5; no reliable D call. Trimming took off 4 bases at V and 1 base at J, with 10 bases between the two ends. Per the germline V gene, CDR1 is LGHDT and CDR2 is YNNKEL (reference sequence). This CDR3 region has 14 residues.

J is TRBJ2-3 and V is TRBV5-1, with D perhaps matching TRBD2 (6 bases). The length of the CDR3 is 16 residues. V was cut by 0 bases and J by 4 bases, with 15 bases left in between. Looked up from germline, CDR1 is SGHRS and CDR2 is YFSETQ. CDR3 sequence: CASSLVSGWEADTQYF. CDR3 nucleotides: TGCGCCAGCAGCTTGGTGTCGGGGTGGGAGGCAGATACGCAGTATTTT. The full variable domain, in which reference TRBV5-1 and TRBJ2-3 provide the parts outside the CDR3, is KAGVTQTPRYLIKTRGQQVTLSCSPISGHRSVSWYQQTPGQGLQFLFEYFSETQRNKGNFPGRFSGRQFSNSRSEMNVSTLELGDSALYLCASSLVSGWEADTQYFGPGTRLTVL.

The J gene is TRBJ2-3, the V gene TRBV12-3 or TRBV12-4; 7 positions agree with TRBD1. With 4 bases clipped from V and 0 bases from J, the junction kept 7 bases outside the gene matches. The CDR3 totals 16 residues. CDR3 in DNA: TGTGCCAGCAGTTCCCCACAGACAGGGAGCACAGATACGCAGTATTTT. It is translated as CASSSPQTGSTDTQYF.

CDR3 region: CASSLALVDYGYTF. The CDR3, as DNA: TGTGCCAGCAGCTTAGCTCTGGTCGACTATGGCTACACCTTC. The rearrangement links TRBV7-9 to TRBJ1-2; no clear D. CDR3 length: 14 residues. Trimming took 0 bases from V and 3 from J, leaving 8 bases between them. Germline V gene data show CDR1 as SEHNR and CDR2 as FQNEAQ (reference sequence). The whole variable domain, remainder taken from reference TRBV7-9 and TRBJ1-2, is DTGVSQNPRHKITKRGQNVTFRCDPISEHNRLYWYRQTLGQGPEFLTYFQNEAQLEKSRLLSDRFSAERPKGSFSTLEIQRTEQGDSAMYLCASSLALVDYGYTFGSGTRLTVV.

This chain links TRBV20-1 with TRBJ2-2; 8 bases are shared with TRBD2. The germline gives CDR1 DFQATT, CDR2 SNEGSKA (reference sequence). V lost 0 bases, J lost 6 bases, and 18 bases stayed unmatched. There are 19 residues in the CDR3. The CDR3 DNA is TGCAGTGCTAGAGATCTTAGGTTTGCGGGGGGTGTAGCGGCCGGGGAGCTGTTTTTT. Protein: CSARDLRFAGGVAAGELFF.

The V and J genes are TRBV7-9 and TRBJ2-3, with 8 bases fitting TRBD2. In germline, CDR1 is SEHNR, CDR2 FQNEAQ (reference sequence). CDR3 length equals 15 residues. With V trimmed by 5 bases and J by 6 bases, 10 bases remained unmatched. For the CDR3, the DNA is TGTGCCAGCAGCCAGCGGGGGAACCGACTGGATACGCAGTATTTT. Its translation: CASSQRGNRLDTQYF.

In its sample, this clonotype was seen many times. The chain is built from TRBV20-1 and TRBJ2-1; D assignment may be TRBD1 or TRBD2 (6 bases each). Per the germline V gene, CDR1 is DFQATT and CDR2 is SNEGSKA (reference sequence). Trimming took 5 bases from V and 5 from J, leaving 22 bases between them. The CDR3 runs 16 residues. The CDR3 loop reads CSAPPFGGFGDNEQFF. The CDR3 DNA reads TGCAGTGCTCCCCCATTCGGGGGCTTCGGGGACAATGAGCAGTTCTTC.

This rearrangement joins TRBV29-1 to TRBJ1-1; D is uncertain. CDR1 and CDR2 (germline): SQVTM, ANQGSEA. The length of the CDR3 is 13 residues. The V gene lost 5 bases and the J gene lost 2 bases, with 12 bases spanning the gap. CDR3 sequence reads: CSVPGEGNTEAFF. The DNA for the CDR3 is TGCAGCGTTCCGGGCGAGGGAAACACTGAAGCTTTCTTT.

This chain links TRBV16 with TRBJ2-5; tentatively, D is TRBD1 or TRBD2 (5 bases each). Trimming cost V 0 bases and J 5 bases, with 16 bases left between them. Looked up from germline, CDR1 is KGHSY and CDR2 is FQNENV. CDR3 size: 16 residues. DNA of the CDR3: TGTGCCAGCAGCCAATCGATTGGCCAGGGCGGGGAGACCCAGTACTTC. Its translation is CASSQSIGQGGETQYF.

The chain recombines TRBV15 with TRBJ2-1, with D possibly matching TRBD1 (5 bases). The CDR3 sequence is 13 residues long. Trimming removed 4 bases at V and 8 bases at J, with 12 bases between. The germline gives CDR1 LNHNV, CDR2 YYDKDF (reference sequence). The CDR3 DNA follows: TGTGCCACCAGCATAGAATCAGGGTATGAGCAGTTCTTC. It specifies CATSIESGYEQFF.

This clonotype was found a few times. This chain uses TRBV9 with TRBJ2-4; TRBD1 matches 7 bases. The V gene end was trimmed by 0 bases and the J gene end by 3 bases; junction bases not matched to a gene: 3. The CDR3 consists of 15 residues. Germline V gives CDR1 SGDLS, CDR2 YYNGEE. DNA of the CDR3: TGTGCCAGCAGCGTAGGACAGGGAATCAAAAACATTCAGTACTTC. Translation: CASSVGQGIKNIQYF.

V usage is TRBV15 and J usage is TRBJ2-4, with TRBD1 matching over 8 bases. From germline, CDR1 is LNHNV and CDR2 YYDKDF (reference sequence). This CDR3 has 15 residues. V gave up 4 bases and J gave up 13 bases; unmatched junction bases: 15. The CDR3 loop is CATSMRDRTTGGQYF. The DNA for the CDR3 is TGTGCCACCAGCATGAGGGACAGGACGACTGGGGGGCAGTACTTC.